The 9 T cell receptor beta chains presented below share a single source sample, sequenced in a study of PD-1 blockade in classical Hodgkin lymphoma. Generated by immunoSEQ multiplex PCR, the TCRdb table keeps only in-frame clones and is missing some. Seen here are about 9,900 clones, approximately 74% observed once, and the top ten hold 10%. Time point in this sample: cycle 4 day 1 (C4D1), after five to seven weeks of nivolumab. Every patient was affected by relapse after autologous stem cell transplantation, while exposure to brentuximab vedotin was not uniform. Negative selection with magnets was how CD8+ T cells were isolated from the thawed PBMCs. The source was CD8+ T cells from blood, collected before the fourth cycle of nivolumab. These receptor sequences come from a human donor with classical Hodgkin lymphoma.

This rearrangement joins TRBV7-9 to TRBJ2-2; 11 bases are a match to TRBD2. The V and J ends lost 11 bases and 4 bases, in that order; junction bases with no gene match: 6. Germline V gene sequence: CDR1 SEHNR, CDR2 FQNEAQ (reference sequence). The CDR3 is 14 amino acids. The CDR3 loop reads CALRTSGSTGELFF. The CDR3 bases are TGTGCCCTGCGGACTAGCGGGTCCACCGGGGAGCTGTTTTTT.

The J gene is TRBJ2-1, the V gene TRBV19, with D hard to call. Germline lookup yields CDR1 LNHDA and CDR2 SQIVND (reference sequence). This CDR3 contains 13 residues. V was cut by 3 bases and J by 4 bases, with 7 bases left in between. CDR3 DNA: TGTGCCAGTAGTATTAGGAAGTACAATGAGCAGTTCTTC. Its protein is CASSIRKYNEQFF.

The J gene is TRBJ2-3, the V gene TRBV4-1; 12 bases fit TRBD2. This CDR3 spans 16 amino acids. Germline values: CDR1 MGHRA, CDR2 YSYEKL. V was clipped by 5 bases and J by 0 bases; unmatched bases: 3. The CDR3 reads CASSYGLAGSTDTQYF. Here the CDR3 DNA reads TGCGCCAGCAGCTATGGACTAGCGGGGAGCACAGATACGCAGTATTTT.

The chain carries TRBV13 and TRBJ1-2; TRBD1 might be the D (5 bases). The V end lost 0 bases, the J end lost 1 base, and 9 bases lay between the germline ends. The CDR3 runs 15 residues. CDR1 is PRHDT, CDR2 FYEKMQ, per germline (reference sequence). CDR3 amino acids: CASSLGPQGNYGYTF. In DNA form, the CDR3 reads TGTGCCAGCAGCTTAGGCCCTCAGGGTAACTATGGCTACACCTTC.

The chain recombines TRBV11-2 with TRBJ2-7; 7 nucleotides agree with TRBD2. Germline loops: CDR1 SGHAT, CDR2 FQNNGV. V was pared by 0 bases and J by 3 bases, with 5 bases of the junction left unmatched. The CDR3 totals 15 residues. DNA for the CDR3: TGTGCCAGCAGCTTAGAGGCGGGAGCCCTCTACGAGCAGTACTTC. Protein: CASSLEAGALYEQYF.

The chain is built from TRBV7-6 and TRBJ2-7, with 7 bases aligning to TRBD1. V trimming: 1 base; J trimming: 6 bases; junction bases outside the gene matches: 3. CDR1 SGHVS and CDR2 FNYEAQ come from the germline V gene. The CDR3 contains 13 residues. CDR3 coding DNA: TGTGCCAGCAGCTTAGGGGCAGGGGGCGAGCAGTACTTC. Translating it yields CASSLGAGGEQYF.

The chain is built from TRBV14 and TRBJ2-7; D is unresolved. CDR3 length: 12 amino acids. V lost 2 bases and J lost 2, with 4 bases in between. Germline-derived CDR1 and CDR2 are SGHDN and FVKESK. The CDR3 nucleotides read TGTGCCAGCAGCCAACCGACCTACGAGCAGTACTTC. This translates into CASSQPTYEQYF.

This clone was seen only a few times. V and J are TRBV27 and TRBJ1-1, with 7 bases that match TRBD1. The germline V gene encodes CDR1 MNHEY and CDR2 SMNVEV (reference sequence). Trimming took 6 bases from V and 1 from J; bases not matched to a gene: 5. CDR3 length equals 14 residues. The CDR3 region has the DNA TGTGCCAGCAGGACAGGGCAGCAGAACACTGAAGCTTTCTTT. Translating gives CASRTGQQNTEAFF.

The chain employs TRBV7-9 and TRBJ1-5; 9 bases agree with TRBD1. The CDR3 extends over 14 amino acids. Germline values: CDR1 SEHNR, CDR2 FQNEAQ (reference sequence). V gave up 1 base and J gave up 7 bases; unmatched junction bases: 2. CDR3 residues: CASSLGQGEQPQHF. As DNA, the CDR3 is TGTGCCAGCAGCTTAGGACAGGGGGAGCAGCCCCAGCATTTT.